Each of the 29 T cell receptor beta chains below was sequenced from the same sample in a study of T-cell memory formation after mild COVID-19. TCRdb ran MiXCR on the 5' RACE reads and lists one entry per CDR3 protein. The sample contains more than 80,000 distinct CDR3 sequences, about 17% of which appear only once. Sequencing input: PBMCs or a T cell subset sorted from them (not recorded which). All receptors derive from an adult woman who had mild COVID-19 (a few samples of this study predate the infection). Cell type and time point are not known.

This clonotype was detected a few times. CDR3 bases: TGTGCCAGCAGCGTAGAGCCTAGCGGGGGATCCTACGAGCAGTACTTC. Translation: CASSVEPSGGSYEQYF. This sequence joins TRBV9 and TRBJ2-7; 10 positions match TRBD2. The CDR3 covers 16 residues. The V gene's germline CDR1 is SGDLS and CDR2 YYNGEE. The V gene end was trimmed by 0 bases and the J gene end by 1 base; junction bases not matched to a gene: 4.

This clonotype was seen a handful of times. V is TRBV4-3 and J is TRBJ2-3, with 8 bases fitting TRBD2. Germline lookup yields CDR1 LGHNA and CDR2 YSLEER. V lost 0 bases to trimming and J lost 2 bases; unmatched junction nucleotides: 7. The CDR3 consists of 17 residues. CDR3 amino acids: CASSQEQREGLTDTQYF. The DNA of the CDR3 is TGCGCCAGCAGCCAAGAGCAACGGGAGGGCCTCACAGATACGCAGTATTTT.

This clonotype was seen only a few times. The chain recombines TRBV11-2 with TRBJ2-1; 15 bases fit TRBD2. This CDR3 has 14 residues. The V gene's germline CDR1 is SGHAT and CDR2 FQNNGV. The V gene end was trimmed by 5 bases and the J gene end by 10 bases; junction bases not matched to a gene: 3. The CDR3 loop is CASSPGLAGGEQFF. Here the CDR3 DNA reads TGTGCCAGCAGCCCGGGACTAGCGGGAGGCGAGCAGTTCTTC.

V gene TRBV27 combines with J gene TRBJ2-4, with 7 bases lining up with TRBD2. In germline, CDR1 is MNHEY, CDR2 SMNVEV (reference sequence). The CDR3 is made up of 13 amino acids. J lost 3 bases, V lost 6 bases, and 2 bases had no gene match. This CDR3 is CASRGGDKNIQYF. For the CDR3, the DNA is TGTGCCAGCAGGGGGGGGGACAAAAACATTCAGTACTTC.

In its sample, this clonotype was seen a few times. The V gene is TRBV2, the J gene TRBJ2-3; tentatively, D is TRBD2 (6 bases). Germline V lookup: CDR1 SNHLY, CDR2 FYNNEI. The V end lost 6 bases, the J end lost 2 bases, and 15 bases lay between the germline ends. The CDR3 is 15 residues long. As DNA, the CDR3 is TGTGCCAGCAGAGGAGGGTTCGGCCACACAGATACGCAGTATTTT. Translating gives CASRGGFGHTDTQYF.

This chain uses TRBV29-1 with TRBJ2-7; D is undetermined. Germline CDR1 and CDR2: SQVTM and ANQGSEA. V dropped 5 bases and J dropped 2 bases, with 16 bases sitting between them. The CDR3 runs 14 residues. CDR3 sequence reads: CSVNYDGHPYEQYF. The CDR3 DNA follows: TGCAGCGTTAACTACGATGGGCACCCCTACGAGCAGTACTTC.

This chain links TRBV7-9 with TRBJ2-5; 9 nucleotides line up with TRBD2. Germline loops: CDR1 SEHNR, CDR2 FQNEAQ (reference sequence). V shed 5 bases, J shed 4 bases, and the junction held 11 bases outside the gene matches. This CDR3 spans 16 amino acids. CDR3 sequence: CASSLGVELAGETQYF. The DNA of the CDR3 is TGTGCCAGCAGCCTAGGAGTGGAACTAGCGGGAGAGACCCAGTACTTC.

This clonotype was picked up a small number of times. The limits of the CDR3 on the DNA are not certain, so only TCRdb's listed CDR3 is given. The chain carries TRBV7-8 and TRBJ2-2. Inclusive of both ends, the CDR3 amounts to 14 amino acids. Per the germline V gene, CDR1 is SGHVS and CDR2 is FQNEAQ. CDR3 residues: CASSLDFFWGSCFF.

The V call is TRBV24-1, the J call TRBJ1-3, with TRBD1 matching over 8 bases. V lost 0 bases and J lost 6; bases outside the gene matches: 12. The germline V gene has CDR1 KGHDR and CDR2 SFDVKD. The length of the CDR3 is 18 residues. The CDR3 nucleotides are TGTGCCACCAGTGATTTGTCAGGGGGCGATTTCGAGAAAAACACCATATATTTT. Encoded protein: CATSDLSGGDFEKNTIYF.

Here the CDR3 reads CASREGLGGNSGEKLFF. The CDR3 DNA reads as TGCGCCAGCAGAGAGGGTCTAGGGGGCAACAGTGGTGAAAAACTGTTTTTT. This sequence joins TRBV5-1 and TRBJ1-4, with 7 bases lining up with TRBD1. The CDR3 covers 17 residues. From germline, CDR1 is SGHRS and CDR2 YFSETQ. Unmatched junction bases numbered 17, after V lost 5 bases and J lost 7 bases.

This clonotype appeared a few times. The V and J genes are TRBV29-1 and TRBJ2-3; TRBD1 matches at 8 bases. With V trimmed by 7 bases and J by 3 bases, 6 bases remained unmatched. CDR1 is SQVTM, CDR2 ANQGSEA, per germline. The CDR3 totals 13 residues. The CDR3 nucleotides are TGCAGCGGGTTGACAGGGGCAACAGATACGCAGTATTTT. Amino acid sequence: CSGLTGATDTQYF.

This clonotype was detected a few times. The chain is built from TRBV20-1 and TRBJ2-3; TRBD2 aligns across 12 bases. CDR1 is DFQATT and CDR2 is SNEGSKA in the germline V gene (reference sequence). V shed 4 bases, J shed 3 bases, and the junction held 2 bases outside the gene matches. This CDR3 spans 14 amino acids. The CDR3 protein is CSATGLAGTDTQYF. DNA for the CDR3: TGCAGTGCTACTGGACTAGCGGGAACAGATACGCAGTATTTT.

This clonotype was seen once. The chain recombines TRBV6-5 with TRBJ1-1; TRBD1 aligns across 10 bases. CDR3 length: 15 amino acids. J lost 4 bases, V lost 7 bases, and 9 bases had no gene match. Germline CDR1 and CDR2: MNHEY and SVGAGI. CDR3 nucleotides: TGTGCCAGCACCGACCCTCGGACAGGGGGCACTGAAGCTTTCTTT. Protein: CASTDPRTGGTEAFF.

This clonotype was seen a handful of times. The chain couples TRBV20-1 to TRBJ2-7, with D perhaps TRBD2 (5 bases). CDR1 and CDR2 from the germline V gene are DFQATT and SNEGSKA (reference sequence). CDR3 size: 12 residues. The V and J ends lost 7 bases and 6 bases respectively, with 16 bases between them. In nucleotides, the CDR3 is TGCAGTGGAAGGAACCGAGCGGCCGAGCAGTACTTC. This gives the protein CSGRNRAAEQYF.

The V and J genes are TRBV12-3 or TRBV12-4 and TRBJ2-7; TRBD1 or TRBD2 may be the D gene (5 bases each). V was shortened by 6 bases and J by 2 bases, with 11 bases between the two germline ends. The CDR3 contains 13 residues. CDR3 in DNA: TGTGCCAGCAGACGGGACGGGACCTACGAGCAGTACTTC. The encoded protein is CASRRDGTYEQYF.

This clonotype was seen more than once but under ten times. The CDR3 DNA follows: TGTGCCAGCAGTGAGTTTGGGCCAGTGGCCAATGAGCAGTTCTTC. It codes for CASSEFGPVANEQFF. The chain recombines TRBV12-3 or TRBV12-4 with TRBJ2-1, with D uncertain. With 5 bases removed from V and 6 bases from J, the gap between germline ends came to 17 bases. This CDR3 region has 15 residues.

This clonotype was recorded at least ten times. The chain carries TRBV20-1 and TRBJ1-1; no reliable D call. CDR1 DFQATT and CDR2 SNEGSKA come from the germline V gene (reference sequence). V was pared by 0 bases and J by 0 bases, with 17 bases between. There are 17 residues in the CDR3. CDR3 loop: CSAREYLGVIMNTEAFF. CDR3 DNA: TGCAGTGCTAGAGAATATCTTGGGGTGATCATGAACACTGAAGCTTTCTTT.

This clonotype was counted only a few times. V and J are TRBV18 and TRBJ2-3; 10 positions match TRBD2. Germline-derived CDR1 and CDR2 are KGHSH and LQKENI. The CDR3 runs to 15 residues. Trimming removed 2 bases from V and 5 bases from J; junction bases left unmatched: 4. The CDR3 here is CASSPELAGEDTQYF. CDR3 sequence (DNA): TGTGCCAGCTCACCAGAGCTAGCGGGAGAAGATACGCAGTATTTT.

The chain joins TRBV19 to TRBJ2-7, with D perhaps TRBD1 (6 bases). Germline CDR1 LNHDA, CDR2 SQIVND (reference sequence). CDR3 length: 15 residues. V was trimmed by 6 bases and J by 6 bases, leaving 21 bases between them. This CDR3 is CASSLGTGRSLEQYF. The CDR3 DNA follows: TGTGCCAGTAGCCTGGGAACAGGGAGATCCCTCGAGCAGTACTTC.

The table lists this clonotype with many counts. This chain links TRBV5-6 with TRBJ2-1, with unresolved D. The length of the CDR3 is 11 residues. The V gene lost 4 bases and the J gene lost 10 bases, with 9 bases spanning the gap. Per the germline V gene, CDR1 is SGHDT and CDR2 is YYEEEE. CDR3 coding DNA: TGTGCCAGCAGCCTTATAGAGGAGCAGTTCTTC. Translation: CASSLIEEQFF.

This clonotype was detected only a few times. V gene TRBV2 combines with J gene TRBJ2-4, with D perhaps TRBD1 (6 bases). The V gene's germline CDR1 is SNHLY and CDR2 FYNNEI. Trimming shortened V by 2 bases and J by 7 bases, and 15 bases separated the two germline ends. The CDR3 runs 15 residues. As DNA, the CDR3 is TGTGCCAGCAGTGAATTTAAGGGGGAATGGAACATTCAGTACTTC. The encoded protein is CASSEFKGEWNIQYF.

This clonotype was seen a handful of times. This chain links TRBV5-1 with TRBJ1-4, with D hard to call. CDR1 and CDR2 from the germline V gene are SGHRS and YFSETQ. V was pared by 0 bases and J by 6 bases, with 12 bases between. CDR3 length: 15 residues. The CDR3 bases are TGCGCCAGCAGCTTGGTCCCCAGATCGGATGAAAAACTGTTTTTT. It codes for CASSLVPRSDEKLFF. Filled out from reference TRBV5-1 and TRBJ1-4, the complete variable domain reads KAGVTQTPRYLIKTRGQQVTLSCSPISGHRSVSWYQQTPGQGLQFLFEYFSETQRNKGNFPGRFSGRQFSNSRSEMNVSTLELGDSALYLCASSLVPRSDEKLFFGSGTQLSVL.

This clonotype came up a few times. The chain joins TRBV13 to TRBJ1-1, with D unresolved. V lost 4 bases and J 5 bases, leaving 8 bases between the germline ends. CDR3 length equals 12 residues. Germline CDR1 PRHDT, CDR2 FYEKMQ (reference sequence). The CDR3 loop is CASSSLGTEAFF. CDR3 DNA: TGTGCCAGCAGCTCGCTGGGGACTGAAGCTTTCTTT.

The V gene is TRBV20-1, the J gene TRBJ2-1; D gene unclear. V lost 4 bases and J 2 bases, leaving 15 bases between the germline ends. The germline gives CDR1 DFQATT, CDR2 SNEGSKA (reference sequence). The CDR3 totals 15 residues. The CDR3: CSATRAKVPYNEQFF. CDR3 in DNA: TGCAGTGCTACCCGGGCGAAAGTCCCCTACAATGAGCAGTTCTTC.

The chain combines TRBV29-1 with TRBJ1-1; D gene ambiguous. Germline V gives CDR1 SQVTM, CDR2 ANQGSEA. CDR3 length equals 10 residues. V was trimmed by 4 bases and J by 4 bases, leaving 4 bases between them. Here the CDR3 reads CSVVVTEAFF. The CDR3 DNA follows: TGCAGCGTTGTGGTCACTGAAGCTTTCTTT.

The chain carries TRBV7-6 and TRBJ2-7, with 11 bases matching TRBD2. Germline CDR1 SGHVS, CDR2 FNYEAQ. V lost 4 bases, J lost 2 bases, and 10 bases stayed unmatched. The CDR3 contains 17 residues. The CDR3 protein is CASSSLAGGSGTYEQYF. Here the CDR3 DNA reads TGTGCCAGCAGCTCCTTAGCGGGAGGGAGTGGAACCTACGAGCAGTACTTC.

This clonotype has at least ten counts. The CDR3 reads CATSDLGQPQHF. Written as DNA, the CDR3 is TGTGCCACCAGTGATTTGGGCCAGCCCCAGCATTTT. This chain uses TRBV24-1 with TRBJ1-5; D call uncertain. CDR1 is KGHDR and CDR2 is SFDVKD in the germline V gene. CDR3 length: 12 amino acids. Between the trimmed V and J ends, which lost 0 bases and 7 bases, there was a span of 3 bases.

This clonotype showed up many times. V gene TRBV9 combines with J gene TRBJ2-3, with D unresolved. This CDR3 comprises 16 residues. Germline lookup yields CDR1 SGDLS and CDR2 YYNGEE. V was clipped by 0 bases and J by 3 bases, with 14 bases between them. The CDR3 loop is CASSVDPPGGTDTQYF. The CDR3 DNA reads as TGTGCCAGCAGCGTAGATCCCCCTGGTGGGACAGATACGCAGTATTTT.

This chain connects TRBV7-6 to TRBJ2-3; TRBD2 aligns across 11 bases. The CDR3 length is 15 residues. Per germline, CDR1 SGHVS and CDR2 FNYEAQ. Trimming cost V 5 bases and J 5 bases; bases outside gene matches: 6. The CDR3 nucleotides read TGTGCCAGCAGCCAACTAGCGGGAGTTGTAGATACGCAGTATTTT. Its protein is CASSQLAGVVDTQYF.